The 21 T cell receptor beta chains reported below all come from one sample, sequenced in a study of T cell responses to AZD1222 COVID-19 vaccine. Using immunoSEQ multiplex PCR, the repertoire was profiled, and TCRdb retains in-frame clones only, with some absent. The sample lists about 150,000 clones, less than 95% occurring once. The starting material was peripheral blood, obtained on day 0 of AZD1222 vaccination. The receptors here all came from an adult in good health.

V and J are TRBV19 and TRBJ1-2; TRBD1 might be the D (5 bases). In germline, CDR1 is LNHDA, CDR2 SQIVND (reference sequence). This CDR3 has 12 amino acids. V was cut by 4 bases and J by 4 bases, with 7 bases left in between. The CDR3 reads CASSKGSYGYTF. CDR3 nucleotide sequence: TGTGCCAGTAGTAAGGGGAGCTATGGCTACACCTTC.

This clone was counted only a few times. V gene TRBV4-3 combines with J gene TRBJ2-1; maybe TRBD2 (6 bases). The V end lost 0 bases, the J end lost 6 bases, and 15 bases lay between the germline ends. The CDR3 length is 16 residues. CDR1 is LGHNA and CDR2 is YSLEER in the germline V gene. CDR3 residues: CASSQDNVGGSNEQFF. The CDR3 DNA sequence: TGCGCCAGCAGCCAAGATAATGTCGGGGGTTCCAATGAGCAGTTCTTC.

This clone showed up just once. The genes are TRBV18 and TRBJ2-5; no clear D gene. Germline-derived CDR1 and CDR2 are KGHSH and LQKENI. The CDR3 covers 15 residues. V was trimmed by 0 bases and J by 1 base, leaving 9 bases between them. CDR3 amino acids: CASSPPGRSQETQYF. The CDR3 DNA is TGTGCCAGCTCACCACCGGGCAGGAGCCAAGAGACCCAGTACTTC.

This chain's CDR3 is CASSSGTGAYEQYF. The CDR3 DNA reads TGTGCCAGCAGCTCCGGGACAGGGGCATACGAGCAGTACTTC. The chain has TRBV5-5 and TRBJ2-7; the match to TRBD1 covers 10 bases. Germline assignment: CDR1 SGHKS and CDR2 YYEKEE (reference sequence). V gave up 3 bases and J gave up 4 bases; unmatched junction bases: 4. There are 14 residues in the CDR3.

The chain recombines TRBV28 with TRBJ2-1; TRBD2 matches at 8 bases. Trimming removed 4 bases from V and 5 bases from J; junction bases left unmatched: 10. The CDR3 has 16 amino acids. Germline V CDR1 and CDR2: MDHEN, SYDVKM. CDR3 region: CASSSRAGRAHNEQFF. The DNA for the CDR3 is TGTGCCAGCAGTTCCCGTGCCGGGAGGGCGCACAATGAGCAGTTCTTC. The whole variable domain, remainder taken from reference TRBV28 and TRBJ2-1, is DVKVTQSSRYLVKRTGEKVFLECVQDMDHENMFWYRQDPGLGLRLIYFSYDVKMKEKGDIPEGYSVSREKKERFSLILESASTNQTSMYLCASSSRAGRAHNEQFFGPGTRLTVL.

The chain has TRBV2 and TRBJ1-1; the D is unclear. V lost 5 bases, J lost 1 base, and 2 bases lay in between. The CDR3 contains 11 residues. Per the germline V gene, CDR1 is SNHLY and CDR2 is FYNNEI. The CDR3 DNA follows: TGTGCCAGCAGTCAGAACACTGAAGCTTTCTTT. This encodes CASSQNTEAFF.

The chain joins TRBV2 to TRBJ1-5; 7 bases match TRBD1. Per the germline V gene, CDR1 is SNHLY and CDR2 is FYNNEI. The CDR3 totals 17 residues. The ends lost 3 bases at V and 3 bases at J; junction bases unmatched: 11. CDR3 coding DNA: TGTGCCAGCAGTGACGAGACAGGGCGTCTCGTCAATCAGCCCCAGCATTTT. Translated: CASSDETGRLVNQPQHF.

The rearrangement joins TRBV6-2 or TRBV6-3 to TRBJ1-1, with TRBD1 as a possible D gene (5 bases). Germline CDR1 reads MNHEY; CDR2 reads SVGEGT. V was trimmed by 4 bases and J by 1 base, leaving 19 bases between them. The CDR3 covers 17 residues. Here the CDR3 DNA reads TGTGCCAGCAGTTCCACGCATGACAGTTTGTGGAACACTGAAGCTTTCTTT. It translates to CASSSTHDSLWNTEAFF.

This sequence joins TRBV28 and TRBJ2-2; D is unresolved. V dropped 4 bases and J dropped 3 bases, with 15 bases sitting between them. The CDR3 is 16 residues long. In germline, CDR1 is MDHEN, CDR2 SYDVKM. In DNA, the CDR3 is TGTGCCAGCAGTTCGGGCAGCCTCCTTTACACCGGGGAGCTGTTTTTT. It yields the protein CASSSGSLLYTGELFF.

The V and J genes are TRBV30 and TRBJ2-2, with D perhaps TRBD2 (5 bases). The length of the CDR3 is 15 residues. Germline V gene sequence: CDR1 GTSNPN, CDR2 SVGIG (reference sequence). Between the trimmed V and J ends, which lost 0 bases and 5 bases, there was a span of 13 bases. The CDR3 sequence: CAWSVLGPPTGELFF. The DNA of the CDR3 is TGTGCCTGGAGTGTACTAGGACCCCCGACCGGGGAGCTGTTTTTT.

The chain has TRBV5-1 and TRBJ2-2; tentatively, D is TRBD1 (5 bases). Germline V gene sequence: CDR1 SGHRS, CDR2 YFSETQ. V lost 2 bases and J lost 4, with 12 bases in between. This CDR3 comprises 15 residues. This CDR3 reads CASSFTQGGTGELFF. As DNA, the CDR3 is TGCGCCAGCAGCTTTACGCAGGGCGGCACCGGGGAGCTGTTTTTT.

The chain recombines TRBV5-4 with TRBJ1-2; D is ambiguous. This CDR3 spans 17 amino acids. From germline, CDR1 is SGHNT and CDR2 YYREEE (reference sequence). The V end lost 0 bases, the J end lost 1 base, and 16 bases lay between the germline ends. CDR3 DNA sequence: TGTGCCAGCAGCTTGGTTGCAATTGCAGGAATTAACTATGGCTACACCTTC. Amino acids: CASSLVAIAGINYGYTF. The full variable domain, its missing parts supplied by reference TRBV5-4 and TRBJ1-2, is ETGVTQSPTHLIKTRGQQVTLRCSSQSGHNTVSWYQQALGQGPQFIFQYYREEENGRGNFPPRFSGLQFPNYSSELNVNALELDDSALYLCASSLVAIAGINYGYTFGSGTRLTVV.

V gene TRBV27 combines with J gene TRBJ1-1, with D hard to call. The CDR3 loop spans 14 amino acids. V shed 4 bases and J shed 0 bases, with 9 bases lying between them. Germline V gene data show CDR1 as MNHEY and CDR2 as SMNVEV (reference sequence). The CDR3 nucleotides read TGTGCCAGCAGTTCGCCACTGGTGAACACTGAAGCTTTCTTT. It is translated as CASSSPLVNTEAFF.

The gene calls are TRBV7-3 and TRBJ1-2, with 7 bases lining up with TRBD1. Trimming at V came to 5 bases and at J to 4 bases, leaving 16 bases not matched to a gene. CDR1 SGHTA and CDR2 FQGTGA come from the germline V gene. The length of the CDR3 is 17 residues. The CDR3 bases are TGTGCCAGCAGCCCCAGTGGAGGTCCAGGGGGTAGCTATGGCTACACCTTC. This translates into CASSPSGGPGGSYGYTF. The full variable domain, its missing parts supplied by reference TRBV7-3 and TRBJ1-2, is GAGVSQTPSNKVTEKGKYVELRCDPISGHTALYWYRQSLGQGPEFLIYFQGTGAADDSGLPNDRFFAVRPEGSVSTLKIQRTERGDSAVYLCASSPSGGPGGSYGYTFGSGTRLTVV.

The CDR3 nucleotides read TGTGCCAGCAGCCAAGATCCTTGGACGGAGAACACTGAAGCTTTCTTT. It is translated as CASSQDPWTENTEAFF. The V gene is TRBV3-1 (or the pseudogene TRBV3-2), the J gene TRBJ1-1; D not resolved. The germline V and J ends were trimmed by 0 bases and 1 base, with 12 bases remaining between them. The CDR3 consists of 16 residues. Germline assignment: CDR1 LGHDT and CDR2 YNNKEL (reference sequence).

In its sample, this clone was seen once. The chain has TRBV15 and TRBJ1-5; TRBD1 agrees at 7 bases. The J segment lost 3 bases and the V segment lost 5 bases, leaving 7 bases of the junction unmatched. CDR1 is LNHNV, CDR2 YYDKDF, per germline (reference sequence). The CDR3 is made up of 15 amino acids. The CDR3 DNA is TGTGCCACCAGCGGAGGGACAGTACTCAATCAGCCCCAGCATTTT. It translates to CATSGGTVLNQPQHF.

To note about this clone: This CDR3 is also generated by other DNA sequences in the sample. The genes are TRBV29-1 and TRBJ2-5; D might be TRBD1 or TRBD2, each matching 5 bases. Germline CDR1 reads SQVTM; CDR2 reads ANQGSEA. V lost 4 bases, J lost 5 bases, and 11 bases lay in between. CDR3 length: 12 residues. CDR3 bases: TGCAGCGTTGTGGGGGTGGGTGAGACCCAGTACTTC. Residues: CSVVGVGETQYF.

This chain uses TRBV12-3 or TRBV12-4 with TRBJ1-4, with D perhaps TRBD1 (6 bases). V was trimmed by 6 bases and J by 6 bases, leaving 11 bases between them. The length of the CDR3 is 13 residues. The CDR3 DNA reads TGTGCCAGCAGGTGGGGGGCTGATGAAAAACTGTTTTTT. It codes for CASRWGADEKLFF.

The chain joins TRBV13 to TRBJ2-2, with D uncertain. The CDR3 is 13 amino acids. The germline CDR1 and CDR2 sequences are PRHDT and FYEKMQ (reference sequence). The V gene lost 5 bases and the J gene lost 5 bases, with 9 bases spanning the gap. This chain's CDR3 is CASSIERTGELFF. As DNA, the CDR3 is TGTGCCAGCAGCATTGAGAGGACCGGGGAGCTGTTTTTT.

The rearrangement uses TRBV27 and TRBJ1-1; possible D gene TRBD1, 5 bases. The V end was cut by 0 bases, the J end by 5 bases, with 13 bases between. The germline V gene has CDR1 MNHEY and CDR2 SMNVEV (reference sequence). The CDR3 extends over 15 amino acids. The CDR3 region has the DNA TGTGCCAGCAGTTTATCACCTACAGGTACTACTGAAGCTTTCTTT. This translates into CASSLSPTGTTEAFF.

The rearrangement joins TRBV12-3 or TRBV12-4 to TRBJ1-2; no clear D gene. This CDR3 has 13 residues. V was clipped by 5 bases and J by 5 bases, with 12 bases between them. CDR3 residues: CASSPTGLYGYTF. The CDR3 DNA is TGTGCCAGCAGTCCCACGGGTTTATATGGCTACACCTTC.